The 13 T cell receptor beta chains below were found in one sample sequenced in a study of radiation and T cells in renal cell carcinoma (dated by TCRdb to about 2020). Libraries were made using the immunoSEQ multiplex PCR assay. TCRdb retrieved this table from immuneACCESS and kept in-frame rearrangements only. Not all clones are present; in checked studies, unresolved V genes account for under half, and no reason is known for the remainder. Here the sample has about 130,000 clones; about four fifths occur a single time. The ten largest clones take up around 6.1% of the sample. What the time point label conveys for this sample: blood 2 weeks post-SBRT. The meaning of the sample's treatment or condition label: 15 Gy SBRT to primary tumor, nephrectomy 4 weeks later. The sample was blood, taken from a patient whose treatment included radiotherapy and nephrectomy. The receptors come from a man aged 45-65 years with renal cell carcinoma.

The chain employs TRBV5-6 and TRBJ2-7; maybe TRBD1 (5 bases). CDR1 and CDR2 from the germline V gene are SGHDT and YYEEEE. Trimming took off 3 bases at V and 7 bases at J, with 20 bases between the two ends. This CDR3 contains 15 residues. The CDR3 reads CASSSQGPRWAEQYF. The DNA for the CDR3 is TGTGCCAGCAGCTCCCAGGGTCCCCGTTGGGCGGAGCAGTACTTC.

V is TRBV28 and J is TRBJ2-1; 7 positions match TRBD1. Trimming cost V 8 bases and J 8 bases; bases outside gene matches: 6. The V gene's germline CDR1 is MDHEN and CDR2 SYDVKM. CDR3 length: 12 residues. The CDR3 bases are TGTGCCAGCCGACAGGGTCCCCATGAGCAGTTCTTC. It encodes CASRQGPHEQFF.

The V call is TRBV19, the J call TRBJ1-4, with 8 nucleotides matching TRBD1. Looked up from germline, CDR1 is LNHDA and CDR2 is SQIVND (reference sequence). V was clipped by 9 bases and J by 7 bases; unmatched bases: 16. The CDR3 sequence is 16 residues long. CDR3 in DNA: TGTGCCAGCAGCCAGCCCTGGACAGGGCGAGGTGAAAAACTGTTTTTT. This codes for CASSQPWTGRGEKLFF.

This rearrangement joins TRBV2 to TRBJ2-5; TRBD2 matches 7 bases. The trim removed 6 bases at V and 3 bases at J, leaving 7 bases unmatched. Germline V gene data show CDR1 as SNHLY and CDR2 as FYNNEI. The CDR3 is 14 amino acids. Here the CDR3 DNA reads TGTGCCAGCAGCCGGGACTATGGGGAAGAGACCCAGTACTTC. It specifies CASSRDYGEETQYF.

The chain joins TRBV5-5 to TRBJ2-7; D gene ambiguous. This CDR3 is 14 amino acids long. Trimming cost V 6 bases and J 7 bases, with 20 bases left between them. The germline gives CDR1 SGHKS, CDR2 YYEKEE (reference sequence). Here the CDR3 reads CASTSRTQLWEQYF. In DNA form, the CDR3 reads TGTGCCAGCACCTCCCGGACCCAGTTATGGGAGCAGTACTTC.

This clone was detected a few times. The chain has TRBV19 and TRBJ2-4, with D maybe TRBD2 (5 bases). V lost 3 bases, J lost 8 bases, and 17 bases lay in between. Germline V gives CDR1 LNHDA, CDR2 SQIVND (reference sequence). CDR3 length equals 15 residues. The CDR3 bases are TGTGCCAGTAGTATCGGTACGGAGCTGGGAGACATTCAGTACTTC. Translating gives CASSIGTELGDIQYF.

This chain connects TRBV6-6 to TRBJ1-5; D gene uncertain. Trimming cost V 8 bases and J 7 bases, with 15 bases left between them. This CDR3 spans 13 amino acids. The germline gives CDR1 MNHNY, CDR2 SVGAGI (reference sequence). In DNA, the CDR3 is TGTGCCAGCCATATAGGGTTGGACCAGCCCCAGCATTTT. It specifies CASHIGLDQPQHF.

The chain couples TRBV7-6 to TRBJ2-5, with D possibly TRBD1 on 5 matching bases. CDR1 and CDR2 (germline): SGHVS, FNYEAQ. V lost 1 base and J lost 2, with 8 bases in between. The CDR3 loop spans 14 amino acids. The CDR3 protein is CASSLEAGQETQYF. The CDR3 DNA reads as TGTGCCAGCAGCTTAGAGGCAGGGCAAGAGACCCAGTACTTC.

This clone showed up just a few times. The chain combines TRBV30 with TRBJ2-1, with D tentatively TRBD2 (5 bases). The CDR3 has 13 residues. Deletions cut 1 base from V and 8 bases from J, with 12 bases between. CDR1 and CDR2 (germline): GTSNPN, SVGIG (reference sequence). In DNA form, the CDR3 reads TGTGCCTGGAGTGAAGGTAGCGCGGATGAGCAGTTCTTC. Translation gives CAWSEGSADEQFF.

This clone was counted once. The chain links TRBV4-3 to TRBJ1-4; D is possibly TRBD1 (6 bases). The CDR3 contains 16 residues. Looked up from germline, CDR1 is LGHNA and CDR2 is YSLEER. Deletions cut 2 bases from V and 2 bases from J, with 12 bases between. The CDR3 bases are TGCGCCAGCAGCCAAAGGGGGGGGCATACTAATGAAAAACTGTTTTTT. Amino acids: CASSQRGGHTNEKLFF.

The V and J genes are TRBV25-1 and TRBJ2-3; a possible D gene is TRBD1 (7 bases). Germline-derived CDR1 and CDR2 are MGHDK and SYGVNS. CDR3 size: 14 residues. V was trimmed by 4 bases and J by 10 bases, leaving 18 bases between them. The CDR3 protein is CASSVQGGPRAQYF. CDR3 DNA: TGTGCCAGCAGTGTCCAGGGGGGCCCCCGCGCGCAGTATTTT. Based on the CDR3 plus reference TRBV25-1 and TRBJ2-3, the full variable domain is EADIYQTPRYLVIGTGKKITLECSQTMGHDKMYWYQQDPGMELHLIHYSYGVNSTEKGDLSSESTVSRIRTEHFPLTLESARPSHTSQYLCASSVQGGPRAQYFGPGTRLTVL.

This chain connects TRBV27 to TRBJ2-1; TRBD2 is a possible D gene (6 bases). V gave up 7 bases and J gave up 4 bases, with 11 bases separating them. Germline V gives CDR1 MNHEY, CDR2 SMNVEV (reference sequence). The CDR3 contains 13 residues. CDR3 sequence: CASKKGLYNEQFF. The CDR3 nucleotides are TGTGCCAGCAAAAAGGGACTGTACAATGAGCAGTTCTTC.

This rearrangement joins TRBV6-1 to TRBJ2-5; TRBD2 agrees at 11 bases. CDR3 length: 14 residues. V dropped 5 bases and J dropped 4; count of bases not matched to a gene: 3. The germline V gene has CDR1 MNHNS and CDR2 SASEGT. The CDR3, as DNA: TGTGCCAGCAGTATGACTAGCGGGATAGAGACCCAGTACTTC. Its protein is CASSMTSGIETQYF.